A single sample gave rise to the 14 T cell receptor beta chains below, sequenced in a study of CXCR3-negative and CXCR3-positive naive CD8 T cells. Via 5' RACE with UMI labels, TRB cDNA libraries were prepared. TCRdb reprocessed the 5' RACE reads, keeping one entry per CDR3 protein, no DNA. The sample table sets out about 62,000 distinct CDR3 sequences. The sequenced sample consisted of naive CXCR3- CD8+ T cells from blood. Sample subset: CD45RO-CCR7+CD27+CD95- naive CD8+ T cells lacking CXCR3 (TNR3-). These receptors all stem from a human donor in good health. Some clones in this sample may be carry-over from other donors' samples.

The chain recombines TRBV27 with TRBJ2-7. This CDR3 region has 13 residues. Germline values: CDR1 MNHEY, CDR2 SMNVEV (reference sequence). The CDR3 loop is CASSLSGVYEQYF.

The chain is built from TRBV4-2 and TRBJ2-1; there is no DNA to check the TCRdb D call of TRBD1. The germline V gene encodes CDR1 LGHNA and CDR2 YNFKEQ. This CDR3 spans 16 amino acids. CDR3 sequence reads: CASSGEIGGGRNEQFF.

The CDR3 loop is CICRGADTEAFF. The rearrangement joins TRBV29-1 to TRBJ1-1. The germline gives CDR1 SQVTM, CDR2 ANQGSEA. The CDR3 sequence is 12 residues long.

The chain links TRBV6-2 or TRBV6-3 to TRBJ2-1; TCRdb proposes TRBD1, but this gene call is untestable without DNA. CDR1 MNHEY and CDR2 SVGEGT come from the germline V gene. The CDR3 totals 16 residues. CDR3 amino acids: CASSYRDRDSYNEQFF.

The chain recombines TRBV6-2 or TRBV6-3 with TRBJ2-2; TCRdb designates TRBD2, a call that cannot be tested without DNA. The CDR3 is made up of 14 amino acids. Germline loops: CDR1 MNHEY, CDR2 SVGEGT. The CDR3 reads CASRTSGYTGELFF.

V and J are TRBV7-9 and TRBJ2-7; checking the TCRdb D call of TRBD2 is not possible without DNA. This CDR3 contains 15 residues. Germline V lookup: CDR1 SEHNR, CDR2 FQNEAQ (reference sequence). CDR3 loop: CASSLAAADIYEQYF.

The CDR3 sequence is CASSEPPENSPLHF. This chain uses TRBV25-1 with TRBJ1-6. CDR3 length: 14 residues. Germline assignment: CDR1 MGHDK and CDR2 SYGVNS.

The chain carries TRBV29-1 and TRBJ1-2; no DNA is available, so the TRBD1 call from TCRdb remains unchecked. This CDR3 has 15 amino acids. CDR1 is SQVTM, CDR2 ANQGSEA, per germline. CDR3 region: CSVVMGQGDSDGYTF.

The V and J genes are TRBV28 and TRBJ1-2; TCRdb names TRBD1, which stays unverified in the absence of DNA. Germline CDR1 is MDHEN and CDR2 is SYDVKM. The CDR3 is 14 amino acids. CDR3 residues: CASSLRTGSYGYTF.

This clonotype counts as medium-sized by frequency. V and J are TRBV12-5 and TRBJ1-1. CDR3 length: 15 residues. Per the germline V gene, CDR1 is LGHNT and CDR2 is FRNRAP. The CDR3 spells CASGLVAGGSTEAFF.

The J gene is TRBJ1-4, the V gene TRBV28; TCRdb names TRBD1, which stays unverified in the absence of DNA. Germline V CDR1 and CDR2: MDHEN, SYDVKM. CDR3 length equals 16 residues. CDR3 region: CASSRIADRADEKLFF. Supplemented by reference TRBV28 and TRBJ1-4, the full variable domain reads DVKVTQSSRYLVKRTGEKVFLECVQDMDHENMFWYRQDPGLGLRLIYFSYDVKMKEKGDIPEGYSVSREKKERFSLILESASTNQTSMYLCASSRIADRADEKLFFGSGTQLSVL.

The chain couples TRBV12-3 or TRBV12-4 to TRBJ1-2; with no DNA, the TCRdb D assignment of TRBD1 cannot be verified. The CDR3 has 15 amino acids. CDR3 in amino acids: CASSLVPGSNYGYTF.

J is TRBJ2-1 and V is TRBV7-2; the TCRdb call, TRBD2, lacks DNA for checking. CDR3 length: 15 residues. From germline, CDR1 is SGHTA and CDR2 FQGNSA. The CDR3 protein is CASGLVIADYNEQFF. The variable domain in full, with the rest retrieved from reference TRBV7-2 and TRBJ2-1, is GAGVSQSPSNKVTEKGKDVELRCDPISGHTALYWYRQSLGQGLEFLIYFQGNSAPDKSGLPSDRFSAERTGGSVSTLTIQRTQQEDSAVYLCASGLVIADYNEQFFGPGTRLTVL.

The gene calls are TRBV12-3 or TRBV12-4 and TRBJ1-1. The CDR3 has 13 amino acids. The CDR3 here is CASTSGGDTEAFF.